This T cell receptor beta chain was found in a study of regulatory T cells in long-lasting Graves disease. Time point of the sample: newly diagnosed GD, antithyroid drugs for less than 3 months. The TCR library used RNA extracted from PBMCs. Guidelines of the American Thyroid Association were used to diagnose Graves' disease. In building TCR beta libraries, iRepertoire HTBI primers were used together with Arm-PCR of CDR3 regions. TCRdb re-called the multiplex PCR reads through MiXCR, storing one row per CDR3 protein. Of over 400,000 distinct CDR3 sequences in the sample, 11% to 15% are singletons; the top ten hold roughly 15%. Trimming shortened V by 2 bases and J by 2 bases, and 10 bases separated the two germline ends. The CDR3 is made up of 15 amino acids. CDR1 is MNHEY and CDR2 is SMNVEV in the germline V gene (reference sequence). This clonotype was counted a few times. The same data also went into a second study, on T cells in Graves' hyperthyroidism and ophthalmopathy. That paper notes: An absence of ophthalmopathy progression within 18 months meant stable Graves' hyperthyroidism.

The chain joins TRBV27 to TRBJ1-5; D is unresolved. The starting material was peripheral blood mononuclear cells (PBMCs), obtained at new diagnosis, from a patient treated with antithyroid drugs. The source is a woman between 45 and 60 years old with Graves disease. DNA of the CDR3: TGTGCCAGCAGTTTAAGGGCGGACGGCAATCAGCCCCAGCATTTT. Translated: CASSLRADGNQPQHF.